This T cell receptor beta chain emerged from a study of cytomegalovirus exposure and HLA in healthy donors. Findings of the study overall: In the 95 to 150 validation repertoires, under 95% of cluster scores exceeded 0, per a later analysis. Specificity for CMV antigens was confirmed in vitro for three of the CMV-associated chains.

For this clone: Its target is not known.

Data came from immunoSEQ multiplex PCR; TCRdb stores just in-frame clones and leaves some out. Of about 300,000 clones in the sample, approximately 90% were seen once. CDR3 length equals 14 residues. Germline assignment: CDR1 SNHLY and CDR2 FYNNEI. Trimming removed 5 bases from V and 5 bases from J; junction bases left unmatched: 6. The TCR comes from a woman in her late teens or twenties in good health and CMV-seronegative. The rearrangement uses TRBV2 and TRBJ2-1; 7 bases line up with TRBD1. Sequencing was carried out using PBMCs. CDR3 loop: CASSRQGVDNEQFF. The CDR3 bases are TGTGCCAGCAGTCGGCAGGGGGTCGACAATGAGCAGTTCTTC.